Included here is one T cell receptor beta chain sequence, with context. The CDR3 loop spans 14 amino acids. Per germline, CDR1 SGHNT and CDR2 YYREEE (reference sequence). Trimming stripped 1 base from V and 5 bases from J, with 10 bases between. Generated by immunoSEQ multiplex PCR, the TCRdb table keeps only in-frame clones and is missing some. The repertoire includes around 37,000 clones, 75% to 85% of them detected once, and less than 25% sits in the top ten. This entry belongs to a study of OX40 agonist ivuxolimab in advanced cancers. The V and J genes are TRBV5-4 and TRBJ2-1; maybe TRBD2 (6 bases). The sequence came from an adult with an advanced solid tumor such as melanoma, head and neck, liver or kidney cancer. Specimen: CD4+ or CD8+ T cells sorted from blood, collected in a trial of the OX40 agonist ivuxolimab. The CDR3 bases are TGTGCCAGCAGCTTGTTGACGGGAGACAATGAGCAGTTCTTC. Translated, it gives CASSLLTGDNEQFF. The entire variable domain, with the rest obtained from reference TRBV5-4 and TRBJ2-1, is as follows: ETGVTQSPTHLIKTRGQQVTLRCSSQSGHNTVSWYQQALGQGPQFIFQYYREEENGRGNFPPRFSGLQFPNYSSELNVNALELDDSALYLCASSLLTGDNEQFFGPGTRLTVL.